Shown below are 20 T cell receptor beta chains from a single sample sequenced in a study of metastatic and nonmetastatic thyroid tumors. TCRdb reassembled clones from the PCR reads with MiXCR. This sample has 12,000 or so clones, with approximately 24% found just once. All patients were treatment-naive before thyroid surgery. Sequencing was performed on blood. All receptors derive from a male donor with papillary thyroid cancer or a benign thyroid nodule (not recorded which). Some clones in this sample may be carry-over from other donors' samples.

In its sample, this clone was seen a few times. The CDR3 DNA reads TGTGCCAGCAGCCAAGTCGTAGCGGGAGGGCCGGGTCAAGAGACCCAGTACTTC. It translates to CASSQVVAGGPGQETQYF. The V gene is TRBV3-1, the J gene TRBJ2-5; 11 bases fit TRBD2. The V gene's germline CDR1 is LGHDT and CDR2 YNNKEL (reference sequence). V lost 1 base and J lost 2; bases outside the gene matches: 9. The CDR3 covers 18 residues.

In this sample, this clone is medium-sized. The V call is TRBV3-1, the J call TRBJ2-7; D gene unclear. The germline V gene encodes CDR1 LGHDT and CDR2 YNNKEL (reference sequence). Trimming removed 5 bases from V and 2 bases from J, with 4 bases in between. The CDR3 loop spans 11 amino acids. The CDR3 DNA follows: TGTGCCAGCAGCTATACCTACGAGCAGTACTTC. Translated, it gives CASSYTYEQYF.

The chain joins TRBV20-1 to TRBJ2-7; 7 positions agree with TRBD1. Germline CDR1 and CDR2: DFQATT and SNEGSKA (reference sequence). The CDR3 runs 14 residues. With 3 bases clipped from V and 6 bases from J, the junction kept 11 bases outside the gene matches. The CDR3 DNA reads TGCAGTGCTAGCCTGACAGGGTTAGGCGGCGAGCAGTACTTC. It codes for CSASLTGLGGEQYF.

This clone has a handful of counts. The chain links TRBV12-3 or TRBV12-4 to TRBJ2-2; D ambiguous. The V end lost 6 bases, the J end lost 6 bases, and 11 bases lay between the germline ends. This CDR3 has 13 residues. The DNA for the CDR3 is TGTGCCAGCAGCTTATCTGGAGCCGGGGAGCTGTTTTTT. This codes for CASSLSGAGELFF.

This clone was detected a few times. This chain joins TRBV27 and TRBJ2-3; no firm D call. The CDR3 has 12 residues. The V end was cut by 6 bases, the J end by 5 bases, with 9 bases between. Per germline, CDR1 MNHEY and CDR2 SMNVEV (reference sequence). CDR3: CASSSYGDTQYF. The CDR3, as DNA: TGTGCCAGCAGCTCGTATGGAGATACGCAGTATTTT.

In its sample, this clone is medium-sized. The V and J genes are TRBV5-1 and TRBJ1-2, with 9 bases aligning to TRBD1. The CDR3 loop spans 15 amino acids. Germline V gene lookup returns CDR1 SGHRS and CDR2 YFSETQ. The junction had 10 bases not matched to a gene; V was cut back by 5 bases and J by 5 bases. The CDR3 here is CASSSDRGNIYGYTF. The CDR3, as DNA: TGCGCCAGCAGTTCGGACAGGGGCAATATTTATGGCTACACCTTC.

This clone has more than one count but fewer than ten. The J gene is TRBJ1-1, the V gene TRBV19; 8 bases agree with TRBD1. The J segment lost 10 bases and the V segment lost 4 bases, leaving 14 bases of the junction unmatched. CDR1 and CDR2 (germline): LNHDA, SQIVND (reference sequence). This CDR3 region has 15 residues. The DNA of the CDR3 is TGTGCCAGTAGTACCCACCTTCGCGGACAGGGATCAGCTTTCTTT. This codes for CASSTHLRGQGSAFF.

This clone has more than one count but fewer than ten. The chain recombines TRBV7-6 with TRBJ1-5; no definite D call. Germline CDR1 and CDR2: SGHVS and FNYEAQ. V was cut by 1 base and J by 0 bases, with 4 bases left in between. This CDR3 region has 14 residues. CDR3 bases: TGTGCCAGCAGCTTAGGCACTAGCAATCAGCCCCAGCATTTT. The encoded protein is CASSLGTSNQPQHF.

The V and J genes are TRBV7-7 and TRBJ1-1; D not certain. The germline V gene encodes CDR1 SSHAT and CDR2 FNYEAQ (reference sequence). CDR3 length: 14 amino acids. Trimming left V 5 bases short and J 0 bases short, with 10 bases between. CDR3: CASSPADMNTEAFF. The DNA for the CDR3 is TGTGCCAGCAGCCCGGCAGACATGAACACTGAAGCTTTCTTT.

Worth noting for this clone: A much larger clonotype is one base distant, so this may be a read error. The sample has other DNA sequences that encode this CDR3 too. CDR3 in DNA: TGTGCCAGTCGGACACCTAACACCGGAGAGCTGTTTTTT. Amino acids: CASRTPNTGELFF. This chain links TRBV12-3 or TRBV12-4 with TRBJ2-2, with D tentatively TRBD1 (5 bases). This CDR3 region has 13 residues.

This clone was seen many times. This chain connects TRBV19 to TRBJ1-6, with TRBD1 matching over 9 bases. This CDR3 has 17 residues. Trimming at V came to 3 bases and at J to 9 bases, leaving 12 bases not matched to a gene. Germline CDR1 reads LNHDA; CDR2 reads SQIVND (reference sequence). The CDR3 is CASSIPPGQGVGSPLHF. The CDR3 DNA sequence: TGTGCCAGTAGTATCCCCCCGGGACAGGGTGTTGGTTCACCCCTCCACTTT.

Concerning this clone itself: Germline and junction disagree at one end, which may indicate a read error. The chain links TRBV9 to TRBJ2-7; D unclear. The CDR3 extends over 14 amino acids. CDR1 SGDLS and CDR2 YYNGEE come from the germline V gene. Written as DNA, the CDR3 is TGTGCCATCAGCGTAGGAGATCGCCCCTACGAGCAGTACTTC. It translates to CAISVGDRPYEQYF.

This chain joins TRBV6-2 or TRBV6-3 and TRBJ2-1; D uncertain. The CDR3 sequence is 13 residues long. Germline lookup yields CDR1 MNHEY and CDR2 SVGEGT. The V end lost 7 bases, the J end lost 6 bases, and 13 bases lay between the germline ends. CDR3 bases: TGTGCCAGCACAACGGAATCTTCCAATGAGCAGTTCTTC. Residues: CASTTESSNEQFF.

This clone appeared many times. The chain carries TRBV3-1 and TRBJ2-3, with D perhaps matching TRBD2 (5 bases). Per the germline V gene, CDR1 is LGHDT and CDR2 is YNNKEL (reference sequence). The CDR3 spans 15 residues. With 3 bases removed from V and 4 bases from J, the gap between germline ends came to 14 bases. CDR3 in amino acids: CASSQTAGGADTQYF. The CDR3 DNA reads as TGTGCCAGCAGCCAGACGGCGGGCGGCGCAGATACGCAGTATTTT.

This clone was detected only a few times. An end of the junction does not agree with germline; a read error may underlie this. The V and J genes are TRBV28 and TRBJ2-3; TRBD2 matches 9 bases. Germline V gene sequence: CDR1 MDHEN, CDR2 SYDVKM. This CDR3 has 14 amino acids. DNA for the CDR3: TGTGCCAGTAGTTCTAGCGGGACAACAGATACGCAGTATTTT. It is translated as CASSSSGTTDTQYF.

The chain has TRBV6-2 or TRBV6-3 and TRBJ1-2, with TRBD1 identical over 7 bases. Per the germline V gene, CDR1 is MNHEY and CDR2 is SVGEGT. With 7 bases clipped from V and 6 bases from J, the junction kept 11 bases outside the gene matches. This CDR3 comprises 14 residues. Here the CDR3 DNA reads TGTGCCAGCACCCTCAGGACAGGAGGGGATGGCTACACCTTC. The encoded protein is CASTLRTGGDGYTF.

This clone was seen more than once but under ten times. The rearrangement uses TRBV6-1 and TRBJ2-7; 8 bases match TRBD2. CDR3 length: 14 amino acids. The germline gives CDR1 MNHNS, CDR2 SASEGT. Trimming at V came to 2 bases and at J to 2 bases, leaving 2 bases not matched to a gene. CDR3 amino acids: CASSEPAGAYEQYF. The CDR3 region has the DNA TGTGCCAGCAGTGAACCAGCGGGAGCCTACGAGCAGTACTTC.

The genes are TRBV18 and TRBJ2-5; D not certain. The CDR3 is made up of 13 amino acids. V dropped 8 bases and J dropped 5 bases, with 15 bases sitting between them. Germline loops: CDR1 KGHSH, CDR2 LQKENI. In DNA form, the CDR3 reads TGTGCCAGCACCCATTACCAGGAGGAGACCCAGTACTTC. Translating it yields CASTHYQEETQYF.

J is TRBJ1-3 and V is TRBV6-1; D remains unclear. CDR1 is MNHNS, CDR2 SASEGT, per germline. V was trimmed by 6 bases and J by 0 bases, leaving 9 bases between them. There are 14 residues in the CDR3. CDR3 nucleotides: TGTGCCAGCAGCACGAGAAGCTCTGGAAACACCATATATTTT. The encoded protein is CASSTRSSGNTIYF.

This clone was counted many times. This chain's CDR3 is CASSLGPSNQPQHF. The CDR3 region has the DNA TGTGCCAGCAGCTTAGGCCCCAGCAATCAGCCCCAGCATTTT. V is TRBV7-8 and J is TRBJ1-5, with D uncertain. Germline V CDR1 and CDR2: SGHVS, FQNEAQ. The CDR3 has 14 amino acids. The V gene lost 1 base and the J gene lost 1 base, with 5 bases spanning the gap.